This T cell receptor beta chain was recovered during a study of synovial regulatory T cells in juvenile arthritis. Of note for this clone: What it binds is unknown.

CDR3 size: 14 residues. No DNA is given. Germline lookup yields CDR1 ENHRY and CDR2 SYGVKD. Median disease duration was around seven years, range 0.2-19.1. Study conclusions and caveats: CDR3 overlap with synovial Tregs was higher for iaTregs than other blood Tregs. Largely private between patients, iaTreg TCR repertoires showed partial overlap with synovial Teff and blood CPL repertoires.

Sequencing used immunoSEQ multiplex PCR; TCRdb keeps in-frame clones, though not all of them. The sample has 9,000 to 10,000 clones. The chain carries TRBV10-3 and TRBJ2-3; lacking DNA, the TRBD2 call made by TCRdb goes unchecked. This receptor was obtained from a donor aged 2-30 years with juvenile idiopathic arthritis. The sample comprised Treg cells from blood. Described subset: remaining (HLA-DR-negative) circulating blood Treg cells. CDR3 region: CAISDLGGADTQYF.